This T cell receptor (beta chain) stems from a study of glioma-infiltrating T cells. The iRepertoire nested amplicon-rescue multiplex PCR amplified TCR alpha and beta CDR3s from RNA. TCRdb re-called the multiplex PCR reads through MiXCR, storing one row per CDR3 protein. The table records 100,000 to 150,000 distinct CDR3 sequences, roughly 24% of them present only once. The CDR3 length is 17 residues. Germline CDR1 reads MNHEY; CDR2 reads SMNVEV (reference sequence). A few counts support this clonotype. A read error is possible here, since a much larger clone lies one base away. Sequencing was done on a sample of glioma tissue, nonneoplastic brain tissue, or PBMCs (not recorded which). This receptor was obtained from a human donor with low-grade glioma or glioblastoma, undergoing nonglioma brain surgery, or in good health (not recorded which). J is TRBJ1-5 and V is TRBV27; D perhaps matches TRBD1 (6 bases). The DNA for the CDR3 is TGTGCCAGCAGTCCCCGGACCAGGGGAGATAGCGATCAGCCCCAGCATTTT. The encoded protein is CASSPRTRGDSDQPQHF.